This T cell receptor beta chain stems from a study of technical replicates of blood from several donors. Trimming pared 3 bases from V and 0 bases from J, leaving 8 bases between. CDR1 is WNHNN, CDR2 SYGVQD, per germline (reference sequence). There are 14 residues in the CDR3. The assay was immunoSEQ multiplex PCR, and TCRdb's table has in-frame clones only and misses some. The profile covers some 80,000 clones, with more than 85% appearing a single time and 0.35% to 0.45% taken by the ten largest. Source material: T cells isolated from PBMCs. This clonotype was obtained from a human donor in good health. This sequence joins TRBV10-1 and TRBJ2-5; D uncertain. The chain's CDR3 is CASSDFRYQETQYF. CDR3 nucleotide sequence: TGCGCCAGCAGTGACTTCAGATACCAAGAGACCCAGTACTTC.